This T cell receptor (beta chain) was sequenced for a study of regulatory T cells in long-lasting Graves disease. The TCR beta library used iRepertoire HTBI primers with Arm-PCR amplification of CDR3. TCRdb re-called the multiplex PCR reads with MiXCR, one entry per CDR3 protein. This sample has 400,000 to 500,000 distinct CDR3 sequences, with about 17% found just once. Time point here: newly diagnosed GD, antithyroid drugs for less than 3 months. From PBMCs, RNA was extracted and then used to make the TCR library. The peripheral blood volume drawn was 7 to 10 milliliters, and it was collected into EDTA tubes. This CDR3 region has 16 residues. Per the germline V gene, CDR1 is SGHKS and CDR2 is YYEKEE (reference sequence). V dropped 2 bases and J dropped 1 base, with 15 bases sitting between them. Separately, the same data were catalogued under a study of T cells in Graves' hyperthyroidism and ophthalmopathy. That paper states: Most thyroid-expanded clonotypes above 0.001 were also found in blood.

This sequence originates from a woman younger than 35 with Graves disease. V is TRBV5-5 and J is TRBJ1-1, with unresolved D. This specimen was peripheral blood mononuclear cells (PBMCs), taken at new diagnosis, from a patient treated with antithyroid drugs. The CDR3 spells CASSLPEPGTNTEAFF. CDR3 in DNA: TGTGCCAGCAGCTTACCTGAACCGGGAACGAACACTGAAGCTTTCTTT.